The clone carrying this T cell receptor beta chain was observed a single time. This record comes from a study of blood T cell repertoires in COVID-19. The wider study: COVID-19 samples collected from the United States, Italy and Spain covered acute and convalescent phases.

CDR1 is MGHDK and CDR2 is SYGVNS in the germline V gene. V lost 6 bases and J 5 bases, leaving 6 bases between the germline ends. The CDR3 is 11 amino acids. Original analysis: Amplification from reference gene primers served as the basis for estimated nucleated cell counts. Sequencing was performed with immunoSEQ multiplex PCR; in TCRdb, only in-frame clones are kept and a portion is missing. That table gives V, J and clone size, and the DNA gave D and trimming. The sample gives roughly 230,000 clones, around 81% of which show up once; just under 6.5% is in the top ten. The receptor was isolated from an older woman with active or convalescent COVID-19. The material sequenced was peripheral blood. This chain links TRBV25-1 with TRBJ2-3, with D maybe TRBD2 (6 bases). The CDR3 reads CASRRGDTQYF. CDR3 DNA sequence: TGTGCCAGCAGGCGGGGAGATACGCAGTATTTT.